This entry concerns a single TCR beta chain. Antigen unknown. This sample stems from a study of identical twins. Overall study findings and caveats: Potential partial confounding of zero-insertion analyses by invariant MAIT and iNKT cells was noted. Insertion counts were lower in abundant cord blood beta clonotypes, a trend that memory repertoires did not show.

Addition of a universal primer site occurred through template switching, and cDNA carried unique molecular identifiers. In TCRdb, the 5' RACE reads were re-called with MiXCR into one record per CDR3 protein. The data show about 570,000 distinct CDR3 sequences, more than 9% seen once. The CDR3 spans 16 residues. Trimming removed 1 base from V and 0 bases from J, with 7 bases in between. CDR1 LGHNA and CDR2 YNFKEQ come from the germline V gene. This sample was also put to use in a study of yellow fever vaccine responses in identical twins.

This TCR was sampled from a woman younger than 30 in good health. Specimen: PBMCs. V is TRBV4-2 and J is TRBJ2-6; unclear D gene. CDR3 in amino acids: CASSQVPGSGANVLTF. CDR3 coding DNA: TGTGCCAGCAGCCAAGTCCCAGGCTCTGGGGCCAACGTCCTGACTTTC.